The clone carrying this T cell receptor beta chain was seen only a few times. The antigen is undetermined. This record comes from a study of blood T cells in healthy people across ages. General study results and limits: Naive and antigen-experienced cells could not be conclusively compared, given unsorted PBMCs. Higher diversity, along with more naive CD4+ cells, distinguished long-lived donors from aged donors.

A second PCR, run for roughly 7 to 12 cycles, used a sample-barcoded 5' primer plus a J-beta primer mix. MiXCR was run by TCRdb on the 5' RACE reads, yielding one entry per CDR3 protein. This table has 1.5 million to 2 million distinct CDR3 sequences, around half appearing once. V dropped 6 bases and J dropped 7 bases, with 20 bases sitting between them. Germline-derived CDR1 and CDR2 are SGHRS and YFSETQ. This CDR3 has 14 amino acids. The source is a woman aged 40 to 50 in good health. Sample: blood. This chain connects TRBV5-1 to TRBJ2-7, with a possible D match to TRBD2 (5 bases). This CDR3 is CASTKSAEGWEQYF. The CDR3 bases are TGCGCCAGCACTAAATCGGCAGAGGGCTGGGAGCAGTACTTC.